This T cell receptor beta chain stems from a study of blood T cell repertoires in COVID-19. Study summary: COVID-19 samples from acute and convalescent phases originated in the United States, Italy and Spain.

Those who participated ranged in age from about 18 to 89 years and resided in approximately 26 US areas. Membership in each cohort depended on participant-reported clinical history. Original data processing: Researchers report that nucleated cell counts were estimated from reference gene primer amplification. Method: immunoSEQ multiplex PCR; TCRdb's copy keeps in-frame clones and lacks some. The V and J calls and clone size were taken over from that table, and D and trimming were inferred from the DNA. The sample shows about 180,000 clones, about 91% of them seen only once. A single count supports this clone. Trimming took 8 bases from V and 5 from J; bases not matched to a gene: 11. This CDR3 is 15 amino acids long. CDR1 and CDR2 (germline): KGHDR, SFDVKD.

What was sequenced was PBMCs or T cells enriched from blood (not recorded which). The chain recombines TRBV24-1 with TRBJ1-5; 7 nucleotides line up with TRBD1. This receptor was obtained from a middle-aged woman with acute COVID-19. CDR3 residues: CATTDSRTGDQPQHF. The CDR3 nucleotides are TGTGCCACCACCGATTCCCGGACAGGAGATCAGCCCCAGCATTTT.